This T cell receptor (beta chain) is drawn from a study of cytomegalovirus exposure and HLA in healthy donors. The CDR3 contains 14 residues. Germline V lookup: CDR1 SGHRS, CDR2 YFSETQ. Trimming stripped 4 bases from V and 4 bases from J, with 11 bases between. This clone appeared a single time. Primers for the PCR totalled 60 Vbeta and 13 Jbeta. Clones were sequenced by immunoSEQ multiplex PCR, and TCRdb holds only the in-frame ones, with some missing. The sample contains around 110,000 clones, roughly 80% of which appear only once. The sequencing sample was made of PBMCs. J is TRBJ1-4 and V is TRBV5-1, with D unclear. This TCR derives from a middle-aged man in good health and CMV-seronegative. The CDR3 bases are TGCGCCAGCAGCCTGGACTTGCTTAATGAAAAACTGTTTTTT. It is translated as CASSLDLLNEKLFF.